This T cell receptor (beta chain) was captured in a study of T-cell memory formation after mild COVID-19. A few counts support this clonotype. One entry per CDR3 protein, called by TCRdb with MiXCR from the 5' RACE reads. The sample carries fewer than 700,000 distinct CDR3 sequences, 15% to 20% recorded once. Sample: PBMCs or a T cell subset sorted from them (not recorded which). This TCR was recovered from an adult woman who had mild COVID-19 (a few samples of this study predate the infection). Cell type and time point are not known.

CDR3 coding DNA: TGTGCCAGCAGCATATCCGGGACACGGGTAACTGAAGCTTTCTTT. This codes for CASSISGTRVTEAFF. The V call is TRBV14, the J call TRBJ1-1, with D maybe TRBD1 (6 bases). Germline assignment: CDR1 SGHDN and CDR2 FVKESK. The CDR3 is made up of 15 amino acids. V gave up 5 bases and J gave up 5 bases, with 18 bases separating them.